This record looks at one T cell receptor beta chain sequence and its context. This receptor's antigen is unknown. Nothing much larger sits one base from this clone, and base qualities are not available. Other DNA variants within this sample encode the same CDR3. The germline ends are 8 bases apart after V is trimmed by 2 bases and J by 4 bases. Its CDR3 holds 13 amino acids, cysteine through phenylalanine. The entry retains the CDR3 DNA only, 39 bases that are in frame from base 1. CDR1 SEHNR and CDR2 FQNEAQ were looked up in the germline V gene (reference sequence). The donors were healthy, HIV-negative adults with no recently reported acute infections or vaccinations. Every donor was a Caucasian adult residing in Nashville, Tennessee, USA. In the unsorted samples, roughly 90 million PBMCs were counted, and genomic DNA was extracted using the QIAamp DNA Blood Mini kit. Blood was collected by leukapheresis, and PBMCs were isolated by Ficoll-Histopaque density gradient centrifugation and then cryopreserved in liquid nitrogen vapor phase.

The sample originates from a study of shared clonotypes between healthy human individuals (dated by TCRdb to about 2020). Notes on the research overall: The cohort comprised a couple of women and a few men aged 18 to 49 years. Blood TCR repertoires of about 5 healthy adults were deeply sequenced to estimate repertoire size and the extent of clonotype sharing between individuals. Different laboratories and diverse techniques were used to prepare libraries and sequence TCR repertoires, to increase sequencing depth and limit assay-specific biases. Per donor, leukapheresis produced somewhere between about 0.85 and 9.5 billion PBMCs.

TCR CDR3 regions were amplified from genomic DNA by multiplex PCR using the deep immunoSEQ assay. Genomic DNA extracted from each cell subset was distributed evenly over all wells of several immunoSEQ 96-well plates, and each plate served as one replicate. For unsorted PBMC, each replicate PCR was loaded with 250 to 300 ng genomic DNA, equivalent to tens of thousands of T cell genomes. Unsorted PBMC genomic DNA was sequenced across ten immunoSEQ deep assay plates. The purified libraries were quantified using a Qubit 3.0 fluorometer, sized with a Bioanalyzer 2100, and then quantified again using the KAPA Library Quantification kit. Every immunoSEQ 96-well plate was sequenced on a dedicated single-read 150-cycle Illumina NextSeq 550 flow cell. As for how the authors treated the data: The immunoSEQ output contained only junctional sequences without quality scores, so filtering could not match that applied to full-length reads. To assign V/J genes and CDR3, sequences were annotated against IMGT germline references using PyIR, a Python wrapper for IgBLAST v1.9. Reads were removed for weak V/J assignments (E-value above 1e-6), missing CDR3, stop codons, out-of-frame junctions, or ambiguous translated residues. V3J clonotypes were defined as sequences sharing an identical inferred V gene, J gene, and CDR3 amino acid sequence. Percentage overlap between repertoires was calculated by dividing the number of shared unique clonotypes by the size of the smaller repertoire. Richness of each repertoire was evaluated using RTK rarefaction, the Chao1 estimator, and Recon v2.1 estimates of unobserved clonotypes. In its TCRdb copy, this immuneACCESS table keeps in-frame sequences only and misses some clones. Where compared with another copy, unresolved V genes explain less than half of these, and the others have no known cause. V and J calls and clone size are copied from that table; D and trimming were computed from the DNA. The sample data list 400,000 to 550,000 clones, and around three quarters of these were observed just once. The ten largest make up 9.5% to 15% of the sample.

On the study overall, not on this receptor specifically: Pairwise subsampling indicated that sequencing depth was expected to affect the degree of clonotype sharing among donors. Sampling was restricted to blood, and TCR repertoires in tissue are likely to differ from TCR repertoires in blood. The genetic and exposure-history diversity represented was limited by the small number of donors.

The sequence links TRBV7-9 to TRBJ2-5; no D gene call is confident. The source of this sequence is a woman in her 40s in good health. Some clones in this sample may be carry-over from other donors' samples. Source material: PBMCs. The CDR3 reads CASSLNLGETQYF. The DNA reads TGTGCCAGCAGCTTAAATCTAGGAGAGACCCAGTACTTC.